This TCR beta chain was sequenced during a study of PD-L1 blockade in urothelial cancer. Overall study: Study patients had been treated with 0 to 3 previous chemotherapy regimens. After treatment start, blood was analyzed at 3 weeks (second dose) and at 6 weeks.

Using immunoSEQ multiplex PCR, the repertoire was profiled, and TCRdb retains in-frame clones only, with some absent. The profile shows around 40,000 clones, about nine tenths of them singletons. Of note for this clone: Its cognate antigen is unknown.

The time point is: pretreatment peripheral blood. Samples were collected from each patient before treatment and during treatment. Each patient gave between 1 and 8 of them in total. Study-level points and caveats: When pretreatment blood TCR clonality was below the median, it predicted better survival.

The TCR was taken from a woman in her fifties or sixties with urothelial cancer. The material was PBMCs, obtained around atezolizumab (anti-PD-L1) treatment.

The CDR3 reads CASSLGGSANTGELFF. The DNA for the CDR3 is TGCGCCAGCAGCTTGGGCGGGAGTGCGAACACCGGGGAGCTGTTTTTT. The chain employs TRBV5-1 and TRBJ2-2, with TRBD2 matching 7 bases. Germline trimming cut 0 bases from V and 0 bases from J; bases unmatched to any gene: 2. The V gene's germline CDR1 is SGHRS and CDR2 YFSETQ. The CDR3 has 16 amino acids.